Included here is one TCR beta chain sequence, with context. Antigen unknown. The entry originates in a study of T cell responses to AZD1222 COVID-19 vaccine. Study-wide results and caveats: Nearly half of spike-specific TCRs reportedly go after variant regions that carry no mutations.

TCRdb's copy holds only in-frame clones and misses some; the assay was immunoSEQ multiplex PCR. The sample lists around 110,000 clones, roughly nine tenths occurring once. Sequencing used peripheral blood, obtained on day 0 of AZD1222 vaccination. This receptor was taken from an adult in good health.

The CDR3 here is CASSVEGREGEQYF. For the CDR3, the DNA is TGTGCCAGCAGCGTAGAGGGGCGGGAGGGGGAGCAGTACTTC. The V gene is TRBV9, the J gene TRBJ2-7, with 9 bases that match TRBD2. Trimming took 0 bases from V and 7 from J; bases not matched to a gene: 5. Germline lookup yields CDR1 SGDLS and CDR2 YYNGEE. The length of the CDR3 is 14 residues.